This T cell receptor (beta chain) is from a study of cytomegalovirus exposure and HLA in healthy donors. General observations from the study: Apparent HLA restriction characterized most CMV-associated TCR beta chains in a later analysis. As immune exposure information, only CMV serostatus was available.

The CDR3 extends over 17 amino acids. Germline CDR1 and CDR2: MRHNA and SNTAGT. The V and J ends lost 5 bases and 4 bases, in that order; junction bases with no gene match: 8. PCR primers comprised 60 Vbeta and 13 Jbeta primers. Measured with immunoSEQ multiplex PCR; TCRdb has only the in-frame clones, and not every one. Of about 130,000 clones in the sample, over 65% were seen once. To note about this clone: As yet, its antigen is unknown.

This TCR was recovered from a man in his fifties or sixties in good health and CMV-seronegative. The sample consisted of PBMCs. The chain carries TRBV6-4 and TRBJ2-2; 12 nucleotides match TRBD2. CDR3 protein: CASSRTSGTFVTGELFF. The DNA for the CDR3 is TGTGCCAGCAGTCGGACTAGCGGGACCTTCGTCACCGGGGAGCTGTTTTTT.